This entry lists 10 T cell receptor beta chains sequenced from one sample in a study of T cell changes during pregnancy in multiple sclerosis. The assay was immunoSEQ multiplex PCR, and TCRdb's table has in-frame clones only and misses some. Counted here are about 59,000 clones, over 90% occurring once; the ten biggest clones make up 2.6%. Specimen: CD8+ T cells from peripheral blood mononuclear cells, collected in the third trimester of pregnancy. These receptors all stem from a female donor with multiple sclerosis, enrolled in a pregnancy study.

This rearrangement joins TRBV19 to TRBJ2-7; D gene uncertain. Germline CDR1 and CDR2: LNHDA and SQIVND (reference sequence). CDR3 size: 14 residues. V gave up 6 bases and J gave up 1 base, with 13 bases separating them. The CDR3 here is CASSVGTESYEQYF. The CDR3 coding sequence is TGTGCCAGTAGCGTAGGAACAGAATCCTACGAGCAGTACTTC.

This rearrangement joins TRBV19 to TRBJ2-3; 8 bases are shared with TRBD1. Trimming removed 3 bases from V and 0 bases from J; junction bases left unmatched: 8. The CDR3 length is 17 residues. Germline-derived CDR1 and CDR2 are LNHDA and SQIVND (reference sequence). CDR3 nucleotides: TGTGCCAGTAGTATGTTTGGGACAGGATCTAGCACAGATACGCAGTATTTT. Translated: CASSMFGTGSSTDTQYF.

In nucleotides, the CDR3 is TGTGCCAGCAGCGCGGAGAAGGGGAGGCGTTGGGGAGAGCAGTACTTC. Translated, it gives CASSAEKGRRWGEQYF. The chain recombines TRBV9 with TRBJ2-7, with D perhaps matching TRBD2 (6 bases). The V gene lost 3 bases and the J gene lost 7 bases, with 23 bases spanning the gap. From germline, CDR1 is SGDLS and CDR2 YYNGEE. This CDR3 has 16 residues.

The chain is built from TRBV27 and TRBJ2-2; TRBD2 matches 7 bases. The V and J ends lost 2 bases and 5 bases, in that order; junction bases with no gene match: 8. This CDR3 is 16 amino acids long. From germline, CDR1 is MNHEY and CDR2 SMNVEV (reference sequence). CDR3 sequence: CASSLVRLAQTGELFF. CDR3 nucleotides: TGTGCCAGCAGTTTAGTCAGACTAGCCCAAACCGGGGAGCTGTTTTTT.

The gene calls are TRBV19 and TRBJ2-3, with D possibly TRBD1 on 8 matching bases. Between the trimmed V and J ends, which lost 6 bases and 0 bases, there was a span of 13 bases. The CDR3 loop spans 15 amino acids. The germline V gene encodes CDR1 LNHDA and CDR2 SQIVND (reference sequence). CDR3 coding DNA: TGTGCCAGTAGCAAACAGGGGGGGAGCACAGATACGCAGTATTTT. Its translation: CASSKQGGSTDTQYF. The whole variable domain, filled in from reference TRBV19 and TRBJ2-3, reads DGGITQSPKYLFRKEGQNVTLSCEQNLNHDAMYWYRQDPGQGLRLIYYSQIVNDFQKGDIAEGYSVSREKKESFPLTVTSAQKNPTAFYLCASSKQGGSTDTQYFGPGTRLTVL.

This CDR3 is CASSKGDPWGVYYNEQFF. DNA for the CDR3: TGTGCCAGCAGCAAAGGGGACCCATGGGGGGTCTACTACAATGAGCAGTTCTTC. The chain has TRBV14 and TRBJ2-1, with D maybe TRBD2 (6 bases). There are 18 residues in the CDR3. Germline CDR1 and CDR2: SGHDN and FVKESK. Between the trimmed V and J ends, which lost 5 bases and 3 bases, there was a span of 23 bases.

This sequence joins TRBV10-1 and TRBJ2-4; TRBD1 might be the D (5 bases). Trimming shortened V by 10 bases and J by 1 base, and 17 bases separated the two germline ends. The CDR3 is made up of 15 amino acids. Germline V gives CDR1 WNHNN, CDR2 SYGVQD (reference sequence). CDR3 in amino acids: CATPSGRVAKNIQYF. CDR3 sequence (DNA): TGCGCCACGCCCTCGGGCAGGGTGGCCAAAAACATTCAGTACTTC.

The chain is built from TRBV19 and TRBJ1-2; 10 bases are shared with TRBD1. CDR1 and CDR2 from the germline V gene are LNHDA and SQIVND (reference sequence). With V trimmed by 5 bases and J by 5 bases, 8 bases remained unmatched. The CDR3 contains 15 residues. The CDR3 is CASSFGTGVTYGYTF. For the CDR3, the DNA is TGTGCCAGTAGTTTCGGGACAGGGGTTACTTATGGCTACACCTTC.

The chain combines TRBV11-2 with TRBJ2-7; D possibly corresponds to TRBD2 (5 bases). This CDR3 comprises 12 residues. Germline loops: CDR1 SGHAT, CDR2 FQNNGV. V dropped 5 bases and J dropped 2 bases, with 7 bases sitting between them. The CDR3, as DNA: TGTGCCAGCAGCCTCGGGACCTACGAGCAGTACTTC. Its protein is CASSLGTYEQYF. Variable domain in full (rest from reference TRBV11-2 and TRBJ2-7): EAGVAQSPRYKIIEKRQSVAFWCNPISGHATLYWYQQILGQGPKLLIQFQNNGVVDDSQLPKDRFSAERLKGVDSTLKIQPAKLEDSAVYLCASSLGTYEQYFGPGTRLTVT.

The V and J genes are TRBV19 and TRBJ2-7; 7 bases map to TRBD1. V was pared by 3 bases and J by 2 bases, with 4 bases of the junction left unmatched. The CDR3 runs 14 residues. From germline, CDR1 is LNHDA and CDR2 SQIVND (reference sequence). The CDR3 region is CASSMGQGAYEQYF. The CDR3 region has the DNA TGTGCCAGTAGTATGGGGCAGGGGGCCTACGAGCAGTACTTC.